One T cell receptor beta chain is described in this entry. This specimen belongs to a study of blood T cell repertoires in COVID-19. The overall study: Whether acute or convalescent, the COVID-19 samples came from the United States, Italy and Spain. In each case, the material was cDNA or gDNA derived from T cells, B-cell-depleted T cells, or PBMCs.

The germline V gene encodes CDR1 SGHTA and CDR2 FQGNSA. CDR3 length: 15 residues. V was pared by 3 bases and J by 10 bases, with 8 bases of the junction left unmatched. Per the original data handling: For nucleated cells, counts were estimated from reference gene primer amplification. Using immunoSEQ multiplex PCR, the repertoire was profiled, and TCRdb retains in-frame clones only, with some absent. V and J calls and clone size are copied from that table; D and trimming were computed from the DNA. The sample shows some 220,000 clones, about 85% of them seen only once. The chain recombines TRBV7-2 with TRBJ1-6; 8 bases fit TRBD1. The TCR comes from a woman aged 60-75 years with active or convalescent COVID-19. Sequenced input: peripheral blood. The CDR3 DNA sequence: TGTGCCAGCAGCTTGGTCGGACAGGGATTCTCACCCCTCCACTTT. This codes for CASSLVGQGFSPLHF.